This T cell receptor beta chain was found in a study of preoperative IRX-2 immunotherapy in early breast cancer. The treatment here: preoperative locoregional IRX-2 cytokine immunotherapy. This phase Ib study tested locoregional IRX-2 cytokine immunotherapy given before surgery. The assay was immunoSEQ multiplex PCR, and TCRdb's table has in-frame clones only and misses some. Here the sample spans about 23,000 clones, around 87% being singletons. This receptor was taken from a human donor with breast cancer. The sample in question was tumor tissue, obtained after IRX-2 immunotherapy.

CDR3 loop: CASSREGTGSYEQYF. CDR3 bases: TGTGCCAGCAGCCGTGAAGGGACAGGGTCCTACGAGCAGTACTTC. The chain employs TRBV6-5 and TRBJ2-7, with 9 bases that match TRBD1. CDR3 length: 15 residues. The ends lost 6 bases at V and 1 base at J; junction bases unmatched: 7. CDR1 is MNHEY, CDR2 SVGAGI, per germline.